These T cell receptor beta chains were read from a single sample in a study of control samples from healthy donors and cancer patients. Only in-frame clones appear in the TCRdb table, and some are missing; sequencing was by immunoSEQ multiplex PCR. Of 60,000 to 95,000 clones in the sample, approximately 80% were seen once. Input material: blood. The receptors were sampled from a middle-aged man in good health. CDR3s include the opening cysteine and the closing phenylalanine or tryptophan. The D gene is left open where the match is weak. The listing skips clone size in some rows; elsewhere it reads once, few, many or a size class.

V gene: TRBV2; clone size: once; D gene: TRBD2; J gene: TRBJ2-7; CDR3 protein: CASRGGSGRSYEQYF; CDR3 DNA: TGTGCCAGCAGGGGCGGGAGTGGAAGGTCCTACGAGCAGTACTTC
V gene: TRBV7-9; clone size: -; D gene: -; J gene: TRBJ2-3; CDR3 protein: CASSLPGGDTQYF; CDR3 DNA: TGTGCCAGCAGCCTCCCCGGCGGGGATACGCAGTATTTT
V gene: TRBV30; clone size: -; D gene: -; J gene: TRBJ2-2; CDR3 protein: CAWSAATGELFF; CDR3 DNA: TGTGCCTGGAGTGCGGCCACCGGGGAGCTGTTTTTT
V gene: TRBV5-6; clone size: -; D gene: -; J gene: TRBJ1-1; CDR3 protein: CASSRDSPGEAFF; CDR3 DNA: TGTGCCAGCAGCCGGGACTCCCCAGGAGAAGCTTTCTTT
V gene: TRBV7-9; clone size: once; D gene: -; J gene: TRBJ2-1; CDR3 protein: CASGQGAGPASDEQFF; CDR3 DNA: TGTGCCAGCGGTCAAGGCGCGGGTCCCGCGTCGGATGAGCAGTTCTTC
V gene: TRBV7-8; clone size: -; D gene: -; J gene: TRBJ2-2; CDR3 protein: CASSFFGDARENTGELFF; CDR3 DNA: TGTGCCAGCAGCTTCTTTGGGGACGCACGGGAGAACACCGGGGAGCTGTTTTTT
V gene: TRBV28; clone size: -; D gene: -; J gene: TRBJ2-2; CDR3 protein: CASSLAGELFF; CDR3 DNA: TGTGCCAGCAGTTTGGCCGGGGAGCTGTTTTTT
V gene: TRBV30; clone size: -; D gene: -; J gene: TRBJ2-2; CDR3 protein: CAWRNTPTGELFF; CDR3 DNA: TGTGCCTGGAGGAATACACCTACCGGGGAGCTGTTTTTT
V gene: TRBV25-1; clone size: -; D gene: -; J gene: TRBJ2-4; CDR3 protein: CASSGLAKNIQYF; CDR3 DNA: TGTGCCAGCAGCGGACTAGCCAAAAACATTCAGTACTTC
V gene: TRBV4-2; clone size: -; D gene: TRBD2; J gene: TRBJ2-1; CDR3 protein: CASSRGQGLAGVDEQFF; CDR3 DNA: TGTGCCAGCAGCCGAGGACAGGGACTAGCGGGAGTCGATGAGCAGTTCTTC
V gene: TRBV3-1/TRBV3-2; clone size: -; D gene: -; J gene: TRBJ2-7; CDR3 protein: CASSNRADSEQYF; CDR3 DNA: TGTGCCAGCAGTAACAGGGCAGACAGCGAGCAGTACTTC
V gene: TRBV5-1; clone size: -; D gene: -; J gene: TRBJ2-3; CDR3 protein: CASSLHQGSGSDTQYF; CDR3 DNA: TGCGCCAGCAGCTTGCACCAAGGATCTGGGTCAGATACGCAGTATTTT
V gene: TRBV14; clone size: once; D gene: TRBD2; J gene: TRBJ2-1; CDR3 protein: CASSQLLRGSVEQFF; CDR3 DNA: TGTGCCAGCAGCCAGTTGCTCCGCGGGAGCGTTGAGCAGTTCTTC
V gene: TRBV10-3; clone size: -; D gene: TRBD2; J gene: TRBJ2-3; CDR3 protein: CATGLAENTDTQYF; CDR3 DNA: TGTGCCACGGGGCTAGCGGAGAACACAGATACGCAGTATTTT
V gene: TRBV7-2; clone size: -; D gene: -; J gene: TRBJ2-3; CDR3 protein: CASSPYSRQFTDTQYF; CDR3 DNA: TGTGCCAGCAGCCCTTACTCAAGACAGTTCACAGATACGCAGTATTTT
V gene: TRBV3-1/TRBV3-2; clone size: -; D gene: TRBD1; J gene: TRBJ2-3; CDR3 protein: CASSSKGQGAADTQYF; CDR3 DNA: TGTGCCAGCAGCTCTAAAGGACAGGGGGCTGCAGATACGCAGTATTTT
V gene: TRBV6-5; clone size: -; D gene: TRBD1; J gene: TRBJ2-7; CDR3 protein: CASSYRQGAGEQYF; CDR3 DNA: TGTGCCAGCAGTTACCGACAGGGGGCGGGCGAGCAGTACTTC
V gene: TRBV9; clone size: -; D gene: TRBD2; J gene: TRBJ2-5; CDR3 protein: CASSVAGLAGMETQYF; CDR3 DNA: TGTGCCAGCAGCGTAGCCGGACTAGCGGGAATGGAGACCCAGTACTTC
V gene: TRBV13; clone size: -; D gene: TRBD2; J gene: TRBJ2-3; CDR3 protein: CASSLGTSGRTDTQYF; CDR3 DNA: TGTGCCAGCAGCCTTGGGACTAGCGGACGCACAGATACGCAGTATTTT
V gene: TRBV6-5; clone size: -; D gene: -; J gene: TRBJ1-1; CDR3 protein: CASSYSGQAEAFF; CDR3 DNA: TGTGCCAGCAGTTACTCGGGGCAGGCCGAAGCTTTCTTT
V gene: TRBV27; clone size: -; D gene: TRBD1; J gene: TRBJ2-3; CDR3 protein: CASSPPGDRDTNTQYF; CDR3 DNA: TGTGCCAGCAGTCCCCCCGGAGACAGGGATACGAATACGCAGTATTTT
V gene: TRBV4-3; clone size: -; D gene: TRBD2; J gene: TRBJ2-2; CDR3 protein: CASSQGLAVVRTGELFF; CDR3 DNA: TGCGCCAGCAGCCAAGGACTAGCAGTCGTGCGGACCGGGGAGCTGTTTTTT
V gene: TRBV7-2; clone size: -; D gene: -; J gene: TRBJ1-3; CDR3 protein: CASSMTRGNTIYF; CDR3 DNA: TGTGCCAGCAGTATGACGCGGGGAAACACCATATATTTT
V gene: TRBV28; clone size: -; D gene: -; J gene: TRBJ2-7; CDR3 protein: CASRQTGYASGEQYF; CDR3 DNA: TGTGCCAGCAGGCAAACAGGGTACGCGTCGGGCGAGCAGTACTTC
V gene: TRBV9; clone size: -; D gene: -; J gene: TRBJ1-1; CDR3 protein: CASSVRPNTEAFF; CDR3 DNA: TGTGCCAGCAGCGTAAGGCCGAACACTGAAGCTTTCTTT
V gene: TRBV18; clone size: -; D gene: -; J gene: TRBJ2-2; CDR3 protein: CASSPNAGGSNTGELFF; CDR3 DNA: TGTGCCAGCTCACCAAACGCCGGGGGCTCGAACACCGGGGAGCTGTTTTTT
V gene: TRBV7-9; clone size: -; D gene: -; J gene: TRBJ1-3; CDR3 protein: CASSLAGGNTIYF; CDR3 DNA: TGTGCCAGCAGCTTAGCGGGTGGAAACACCATATATTTT
V gene: TRBV7-2; clone size: -; D gene: -; J gene: TRBJ1-5; CDR3 protein: CASSLVGGSYSNQPQHF; CDR3 DNA: TGTGCCAGCAGCTTAGTGGGCGGGTCATATAGCAATCAGCCCCAGCATTTT
V gene: TRBV13; clone size: -; D gene: TRBD2; J gene: TRBJ2-1; CDR3 protein: CASSPGGPWGKFF; CDR3 DNA: TGTGCCAGCAGCCCGGGGGGGCCATGGGGGAAGTTCTTC
V gene: TRBV2; clone size: -; D gene: -; J gene: TRBJ1-1; CDR3 protein: CASSSRQNTEAFF; CDR3 DNA: TGTGCCAGCAGTTCCAGACAGAACACTGAAGCTTTCTTT
V gene: TRBV6-2/TRBV6-3; clone size: -; D gene: -; J gene: TRBJ2-1; CDR3 protein: CASSYVSIVDEQFF; CDR3 DNA: TGTGCCAGCAGTTACGTCTCCATCGTGGATGAGCAGTTCTTC
V gene: TRBV7-2; clone size: -; D gene: TRBD1; J gene: TRBJ1-2; CDR3 protein: CASSTQQGTGYTF; CDR3 DNA: TGTGCCAGCAGCACCCAACAGGGGACTGGCTACACCTTC
V gene: TRBV9; clone size: -; D gene: -; J gene: TRBJ2-1; CDR3 protein: CASSVGGYSLFNEQFF; CDR3 DNA: TGTGCCAGCAGCGTAGGTGGCTATTCCCTATTTAATGAGCAGTTCTTC
V gene: TRBV7-9; clone size: -; D gene: -; J gene: TRBJ1-2; CDR3 protein: CASSPQGPMGYGYTF; CDR3 DNA: TGTGCCAGCAGCCCGCAGGGGCCCATGGGGTATGGCTACACCTTC
V gene: TRBV4-3; clone size: -; D gene: TRBD1; J gene: TRBJ1-2; CDR3 protein: CASSQEVQGVNYGYTF; CDR3 DNA: TGCGCCAGCAGCCAAGAGGTGCAGGGGGTTAACTATGGCTACACCTTC